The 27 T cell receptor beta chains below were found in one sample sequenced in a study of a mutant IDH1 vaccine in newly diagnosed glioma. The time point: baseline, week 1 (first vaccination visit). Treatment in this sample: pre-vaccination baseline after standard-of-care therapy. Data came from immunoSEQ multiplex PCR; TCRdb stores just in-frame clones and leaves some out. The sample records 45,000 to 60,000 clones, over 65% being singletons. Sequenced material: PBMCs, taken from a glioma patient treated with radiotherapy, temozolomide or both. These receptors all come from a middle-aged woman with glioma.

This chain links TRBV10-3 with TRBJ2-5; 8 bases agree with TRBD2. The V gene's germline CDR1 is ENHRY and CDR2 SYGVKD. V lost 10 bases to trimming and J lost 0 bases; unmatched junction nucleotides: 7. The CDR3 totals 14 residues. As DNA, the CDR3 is TGTGCCACGGGGGCGGGGGGCAACCAAGAGACCCAGTACTTC. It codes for CATGAGGNQETQYF.

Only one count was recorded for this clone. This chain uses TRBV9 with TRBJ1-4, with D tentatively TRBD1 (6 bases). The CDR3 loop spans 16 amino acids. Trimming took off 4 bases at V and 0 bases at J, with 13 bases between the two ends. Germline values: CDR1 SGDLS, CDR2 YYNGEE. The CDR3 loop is CASSPRGGATNEKLFF. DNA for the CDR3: TGTGCCAGCAGCCCCCGGGGGGGCGCAACTAATGAAAAACTGTTTTTT.

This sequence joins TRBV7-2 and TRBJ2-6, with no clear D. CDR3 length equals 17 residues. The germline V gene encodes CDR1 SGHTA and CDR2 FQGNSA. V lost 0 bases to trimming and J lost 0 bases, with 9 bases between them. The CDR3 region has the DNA TGTGCCAGCAGCTTAGCGAGCCAGAGCTCTGGGGCCAACGTCCTGACTTTC. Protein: CASSLASQSSGANVLTF. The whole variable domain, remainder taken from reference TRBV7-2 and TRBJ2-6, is GAGVSQSPSNKVTEKGKDVELRCDPISGHTALYWYRQSLGQGLEFLIYFQGNSAPDKSGLPSDRFSAERTGGSVSTLTIQRTQQEDSAVYLCASSLASQSSGANVLTFGAGSRLTVL.

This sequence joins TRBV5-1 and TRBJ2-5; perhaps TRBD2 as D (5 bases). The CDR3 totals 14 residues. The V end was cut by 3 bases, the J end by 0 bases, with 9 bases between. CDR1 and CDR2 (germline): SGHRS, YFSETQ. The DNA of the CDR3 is TGCGCCAGCAGCTCGCGGGTTGACCAAGAGACCCAGTACTTC. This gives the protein CASSSRVDQETQYF.

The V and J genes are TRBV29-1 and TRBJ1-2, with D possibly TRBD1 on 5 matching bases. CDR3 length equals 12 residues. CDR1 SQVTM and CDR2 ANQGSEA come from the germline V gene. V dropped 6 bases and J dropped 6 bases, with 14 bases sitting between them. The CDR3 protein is CSVRGMRDGYTF. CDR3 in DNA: TGCAGCGTCCGGGGGATGAGGGATGGCTACACCTTC.

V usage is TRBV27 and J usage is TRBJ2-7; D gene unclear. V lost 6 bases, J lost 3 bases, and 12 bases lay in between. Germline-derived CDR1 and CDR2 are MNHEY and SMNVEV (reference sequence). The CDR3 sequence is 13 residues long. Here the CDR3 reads CASSHKLGYEQYF. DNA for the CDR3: TGTGCCAGCAGCCATAAGCTGGGCTACGAGCAGTACTTC.

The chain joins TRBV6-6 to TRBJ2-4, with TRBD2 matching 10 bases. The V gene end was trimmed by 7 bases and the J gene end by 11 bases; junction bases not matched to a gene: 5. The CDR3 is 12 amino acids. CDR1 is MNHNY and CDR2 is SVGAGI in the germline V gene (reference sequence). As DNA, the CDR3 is TGTGCCAGCACCTCTCTAGCGGGGGTTCAGTACTTC. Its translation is CASTSLAGVQYF.

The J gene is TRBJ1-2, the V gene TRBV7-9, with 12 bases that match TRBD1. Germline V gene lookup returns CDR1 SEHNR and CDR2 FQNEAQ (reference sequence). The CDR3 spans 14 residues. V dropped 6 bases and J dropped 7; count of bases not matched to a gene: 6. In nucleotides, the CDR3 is TGTGCCAGCAGACTGGGACAGGGGGCGCTTGGCTACACCTTC. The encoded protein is CASRLGQGALGYTF.

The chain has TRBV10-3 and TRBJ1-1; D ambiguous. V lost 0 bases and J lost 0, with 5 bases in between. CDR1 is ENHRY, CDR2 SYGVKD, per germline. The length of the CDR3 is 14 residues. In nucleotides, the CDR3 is TGTGCCATCAGTGAGTCGGCTATGAACACTGAAGCTTTCTTT. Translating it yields CAISESAMNTEAFF.

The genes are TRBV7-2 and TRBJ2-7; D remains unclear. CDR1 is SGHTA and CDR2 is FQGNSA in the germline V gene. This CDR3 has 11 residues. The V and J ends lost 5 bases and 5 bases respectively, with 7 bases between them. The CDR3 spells CASSPAHEQYF. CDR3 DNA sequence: TGTGCCAGCAGCCCCGCCCACGAGCAGTACTTC.

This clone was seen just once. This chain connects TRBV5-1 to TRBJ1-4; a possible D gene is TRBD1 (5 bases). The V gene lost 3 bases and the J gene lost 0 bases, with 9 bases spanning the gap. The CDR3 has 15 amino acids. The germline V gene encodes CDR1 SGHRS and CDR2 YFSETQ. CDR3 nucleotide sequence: TGCGCCAGCAGCTCGGGGGGTGCAACTAATGAAAAACTGTTTTTT. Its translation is CASSSGGATNEKLFF.

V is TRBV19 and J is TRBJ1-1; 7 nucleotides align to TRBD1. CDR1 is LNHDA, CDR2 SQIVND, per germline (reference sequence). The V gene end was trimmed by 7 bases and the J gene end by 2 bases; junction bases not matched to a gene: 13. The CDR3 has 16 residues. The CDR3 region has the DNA TGTGCCAGTACCCCCCCCCGACAGGGACCAAACACTGAAGCTTTCTTT. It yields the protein CASTPPRQGPNTEAFF.

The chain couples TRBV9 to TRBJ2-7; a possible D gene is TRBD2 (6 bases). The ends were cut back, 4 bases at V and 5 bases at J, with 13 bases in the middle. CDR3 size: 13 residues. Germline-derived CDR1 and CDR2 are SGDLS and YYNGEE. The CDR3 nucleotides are TGTGCCAGCAGCTCCGGGAGAGGGAACGAGCAGTACTTC. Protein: CASSSGRGNEQYF.

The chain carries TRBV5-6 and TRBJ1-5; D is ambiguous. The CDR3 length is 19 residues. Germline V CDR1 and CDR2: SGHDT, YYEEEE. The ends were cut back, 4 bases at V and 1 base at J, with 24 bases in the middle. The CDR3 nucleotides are TGTGCCAGCAGCCTTGGACGAGGGAAAGGTAGTGCGAGCAATCAGCCCCAGCATTTT. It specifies CASSLGRGKGSASNQPQHF. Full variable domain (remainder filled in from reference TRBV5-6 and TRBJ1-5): DAGVTQSPTHLIKTRGQQVTLRCSPKSGHDTVSWYQQALGQGPQFIFQYYEEEERQRGNFPDRFSGHQFPNYSSELNVNALLLGDSALYLCASSLGRGKGSASNQPQHFGDGTRLSIL.

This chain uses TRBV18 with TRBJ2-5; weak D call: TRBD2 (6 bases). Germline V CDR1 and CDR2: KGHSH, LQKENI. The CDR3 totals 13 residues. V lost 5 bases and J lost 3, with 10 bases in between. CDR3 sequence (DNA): TGTGCCAGCTCAACAGGAGGGGAAGAGACCCAGTACTTC. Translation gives CASSTGGEETQYF.

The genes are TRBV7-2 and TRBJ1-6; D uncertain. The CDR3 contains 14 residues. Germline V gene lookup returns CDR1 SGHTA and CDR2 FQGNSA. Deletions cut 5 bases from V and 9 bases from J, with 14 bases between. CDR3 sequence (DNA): TGTGCCAGCAGCCTCGGGTGGGGAGCTTCACCCCTCCACTTT. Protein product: CASSLGWGASPLHF.

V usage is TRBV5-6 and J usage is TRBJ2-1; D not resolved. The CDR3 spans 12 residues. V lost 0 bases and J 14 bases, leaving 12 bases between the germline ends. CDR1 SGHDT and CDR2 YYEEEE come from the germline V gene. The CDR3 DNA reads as TGTGCCAGCAGCTTGGGAGTATGGCTCAAGTTCTTC. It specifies CASSLGVWLKFF.

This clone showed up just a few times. This CDR3 is CASSQAVNTEAFF. The CDR3 DNA reads TGCGCCAGCAGCCAGGCAGTGAACACTGAAGCTTTCTTT. The chain carries TRBV4-1 and TRBJ1-1; D unclear. The CDR3 is made up of 13 amino acids. Germline V gives CDR1 MGHRA, CDR2 YSYEKL. Between the trimmed V and J ends, which lost 3 bases and 0 bases, there was a span of 5 bases.

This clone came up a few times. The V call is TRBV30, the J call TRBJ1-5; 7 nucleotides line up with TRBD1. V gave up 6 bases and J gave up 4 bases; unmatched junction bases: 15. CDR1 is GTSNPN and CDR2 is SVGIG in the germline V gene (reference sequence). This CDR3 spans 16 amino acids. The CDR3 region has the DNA TGTGCCTGCCATGATACCTCGACAGGGAGTAATCAGCCCCAGCATTTT. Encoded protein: CACHDTSTGSNQPQHF.

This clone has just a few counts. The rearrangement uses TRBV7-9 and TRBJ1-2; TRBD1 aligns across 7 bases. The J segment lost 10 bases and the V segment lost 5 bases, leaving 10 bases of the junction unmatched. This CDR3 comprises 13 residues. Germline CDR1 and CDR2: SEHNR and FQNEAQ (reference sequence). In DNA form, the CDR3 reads TGTGCCAGCAGCCCAGACAGGGCGAATGACTACACCTTC. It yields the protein CASSPDRANDYTF.

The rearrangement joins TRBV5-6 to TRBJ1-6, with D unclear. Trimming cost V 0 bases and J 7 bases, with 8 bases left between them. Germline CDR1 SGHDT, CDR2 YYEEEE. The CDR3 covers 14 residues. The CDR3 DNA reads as TGTGCCAGCAGCTTGGCGGCTTCCAATTCACCCCTCCACTTT. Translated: CASSLAASNSPLHF.

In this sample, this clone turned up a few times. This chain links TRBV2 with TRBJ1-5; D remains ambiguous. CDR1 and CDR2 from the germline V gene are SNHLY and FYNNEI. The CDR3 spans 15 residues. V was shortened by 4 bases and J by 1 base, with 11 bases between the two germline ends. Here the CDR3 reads CASSVTSLSNQPQHF. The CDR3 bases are TGTGCCAGCAGTGTAACCAGCTTGAGCAATCAGCCCCAGCATTTT.

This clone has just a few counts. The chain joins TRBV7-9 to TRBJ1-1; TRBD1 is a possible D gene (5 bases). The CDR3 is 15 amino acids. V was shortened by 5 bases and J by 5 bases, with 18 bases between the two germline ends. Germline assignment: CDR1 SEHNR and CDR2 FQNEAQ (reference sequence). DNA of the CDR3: TGTGCCAGCAGCGAGACGGGAGTTGGGGGGACTGAAGCTTTCTTT. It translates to CASSETGVGGTEAFF.

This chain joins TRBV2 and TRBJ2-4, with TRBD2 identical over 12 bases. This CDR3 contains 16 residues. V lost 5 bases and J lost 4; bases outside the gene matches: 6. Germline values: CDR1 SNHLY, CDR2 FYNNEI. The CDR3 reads CASSHRTSGAKNIQYF. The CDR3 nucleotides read TGTGCCAGCAGTCACCGGACTAGCGGGGCAAAAAACATTCAGTACTTC.

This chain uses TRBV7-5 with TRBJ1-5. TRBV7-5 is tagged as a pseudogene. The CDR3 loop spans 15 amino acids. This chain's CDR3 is CARSRERYSNQPQHF. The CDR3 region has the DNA TGTGCCAGAAGCCGTGAAAGATATAGCAATCAGCCCCAGCATTTT.

In nucleotides, the CDR3 is TGTGCCATCAGTGAGTCGATCACCCCTACCTACAATGAGCAGTTCTTC. Protein product: CAISESITPTYNEQFF. This chain connects TRBV10-3 to TRBJ2-1; D is uncertain. The CDR3 loop spans 16 amino acids. V shed 0 bases and J shed 2 bases, with 11 bases lying between them. Germline assignment: CDR1 ENHRY and CDR2 SYGVKD.

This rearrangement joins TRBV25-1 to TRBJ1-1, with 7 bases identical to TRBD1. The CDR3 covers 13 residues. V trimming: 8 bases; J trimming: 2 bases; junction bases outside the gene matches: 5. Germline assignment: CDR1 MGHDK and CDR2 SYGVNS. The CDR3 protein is CASARQGNTEAFF. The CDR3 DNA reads TGTGCCAGCGCCCGACAGGGAAACACTGAAGCTTTCTTT.